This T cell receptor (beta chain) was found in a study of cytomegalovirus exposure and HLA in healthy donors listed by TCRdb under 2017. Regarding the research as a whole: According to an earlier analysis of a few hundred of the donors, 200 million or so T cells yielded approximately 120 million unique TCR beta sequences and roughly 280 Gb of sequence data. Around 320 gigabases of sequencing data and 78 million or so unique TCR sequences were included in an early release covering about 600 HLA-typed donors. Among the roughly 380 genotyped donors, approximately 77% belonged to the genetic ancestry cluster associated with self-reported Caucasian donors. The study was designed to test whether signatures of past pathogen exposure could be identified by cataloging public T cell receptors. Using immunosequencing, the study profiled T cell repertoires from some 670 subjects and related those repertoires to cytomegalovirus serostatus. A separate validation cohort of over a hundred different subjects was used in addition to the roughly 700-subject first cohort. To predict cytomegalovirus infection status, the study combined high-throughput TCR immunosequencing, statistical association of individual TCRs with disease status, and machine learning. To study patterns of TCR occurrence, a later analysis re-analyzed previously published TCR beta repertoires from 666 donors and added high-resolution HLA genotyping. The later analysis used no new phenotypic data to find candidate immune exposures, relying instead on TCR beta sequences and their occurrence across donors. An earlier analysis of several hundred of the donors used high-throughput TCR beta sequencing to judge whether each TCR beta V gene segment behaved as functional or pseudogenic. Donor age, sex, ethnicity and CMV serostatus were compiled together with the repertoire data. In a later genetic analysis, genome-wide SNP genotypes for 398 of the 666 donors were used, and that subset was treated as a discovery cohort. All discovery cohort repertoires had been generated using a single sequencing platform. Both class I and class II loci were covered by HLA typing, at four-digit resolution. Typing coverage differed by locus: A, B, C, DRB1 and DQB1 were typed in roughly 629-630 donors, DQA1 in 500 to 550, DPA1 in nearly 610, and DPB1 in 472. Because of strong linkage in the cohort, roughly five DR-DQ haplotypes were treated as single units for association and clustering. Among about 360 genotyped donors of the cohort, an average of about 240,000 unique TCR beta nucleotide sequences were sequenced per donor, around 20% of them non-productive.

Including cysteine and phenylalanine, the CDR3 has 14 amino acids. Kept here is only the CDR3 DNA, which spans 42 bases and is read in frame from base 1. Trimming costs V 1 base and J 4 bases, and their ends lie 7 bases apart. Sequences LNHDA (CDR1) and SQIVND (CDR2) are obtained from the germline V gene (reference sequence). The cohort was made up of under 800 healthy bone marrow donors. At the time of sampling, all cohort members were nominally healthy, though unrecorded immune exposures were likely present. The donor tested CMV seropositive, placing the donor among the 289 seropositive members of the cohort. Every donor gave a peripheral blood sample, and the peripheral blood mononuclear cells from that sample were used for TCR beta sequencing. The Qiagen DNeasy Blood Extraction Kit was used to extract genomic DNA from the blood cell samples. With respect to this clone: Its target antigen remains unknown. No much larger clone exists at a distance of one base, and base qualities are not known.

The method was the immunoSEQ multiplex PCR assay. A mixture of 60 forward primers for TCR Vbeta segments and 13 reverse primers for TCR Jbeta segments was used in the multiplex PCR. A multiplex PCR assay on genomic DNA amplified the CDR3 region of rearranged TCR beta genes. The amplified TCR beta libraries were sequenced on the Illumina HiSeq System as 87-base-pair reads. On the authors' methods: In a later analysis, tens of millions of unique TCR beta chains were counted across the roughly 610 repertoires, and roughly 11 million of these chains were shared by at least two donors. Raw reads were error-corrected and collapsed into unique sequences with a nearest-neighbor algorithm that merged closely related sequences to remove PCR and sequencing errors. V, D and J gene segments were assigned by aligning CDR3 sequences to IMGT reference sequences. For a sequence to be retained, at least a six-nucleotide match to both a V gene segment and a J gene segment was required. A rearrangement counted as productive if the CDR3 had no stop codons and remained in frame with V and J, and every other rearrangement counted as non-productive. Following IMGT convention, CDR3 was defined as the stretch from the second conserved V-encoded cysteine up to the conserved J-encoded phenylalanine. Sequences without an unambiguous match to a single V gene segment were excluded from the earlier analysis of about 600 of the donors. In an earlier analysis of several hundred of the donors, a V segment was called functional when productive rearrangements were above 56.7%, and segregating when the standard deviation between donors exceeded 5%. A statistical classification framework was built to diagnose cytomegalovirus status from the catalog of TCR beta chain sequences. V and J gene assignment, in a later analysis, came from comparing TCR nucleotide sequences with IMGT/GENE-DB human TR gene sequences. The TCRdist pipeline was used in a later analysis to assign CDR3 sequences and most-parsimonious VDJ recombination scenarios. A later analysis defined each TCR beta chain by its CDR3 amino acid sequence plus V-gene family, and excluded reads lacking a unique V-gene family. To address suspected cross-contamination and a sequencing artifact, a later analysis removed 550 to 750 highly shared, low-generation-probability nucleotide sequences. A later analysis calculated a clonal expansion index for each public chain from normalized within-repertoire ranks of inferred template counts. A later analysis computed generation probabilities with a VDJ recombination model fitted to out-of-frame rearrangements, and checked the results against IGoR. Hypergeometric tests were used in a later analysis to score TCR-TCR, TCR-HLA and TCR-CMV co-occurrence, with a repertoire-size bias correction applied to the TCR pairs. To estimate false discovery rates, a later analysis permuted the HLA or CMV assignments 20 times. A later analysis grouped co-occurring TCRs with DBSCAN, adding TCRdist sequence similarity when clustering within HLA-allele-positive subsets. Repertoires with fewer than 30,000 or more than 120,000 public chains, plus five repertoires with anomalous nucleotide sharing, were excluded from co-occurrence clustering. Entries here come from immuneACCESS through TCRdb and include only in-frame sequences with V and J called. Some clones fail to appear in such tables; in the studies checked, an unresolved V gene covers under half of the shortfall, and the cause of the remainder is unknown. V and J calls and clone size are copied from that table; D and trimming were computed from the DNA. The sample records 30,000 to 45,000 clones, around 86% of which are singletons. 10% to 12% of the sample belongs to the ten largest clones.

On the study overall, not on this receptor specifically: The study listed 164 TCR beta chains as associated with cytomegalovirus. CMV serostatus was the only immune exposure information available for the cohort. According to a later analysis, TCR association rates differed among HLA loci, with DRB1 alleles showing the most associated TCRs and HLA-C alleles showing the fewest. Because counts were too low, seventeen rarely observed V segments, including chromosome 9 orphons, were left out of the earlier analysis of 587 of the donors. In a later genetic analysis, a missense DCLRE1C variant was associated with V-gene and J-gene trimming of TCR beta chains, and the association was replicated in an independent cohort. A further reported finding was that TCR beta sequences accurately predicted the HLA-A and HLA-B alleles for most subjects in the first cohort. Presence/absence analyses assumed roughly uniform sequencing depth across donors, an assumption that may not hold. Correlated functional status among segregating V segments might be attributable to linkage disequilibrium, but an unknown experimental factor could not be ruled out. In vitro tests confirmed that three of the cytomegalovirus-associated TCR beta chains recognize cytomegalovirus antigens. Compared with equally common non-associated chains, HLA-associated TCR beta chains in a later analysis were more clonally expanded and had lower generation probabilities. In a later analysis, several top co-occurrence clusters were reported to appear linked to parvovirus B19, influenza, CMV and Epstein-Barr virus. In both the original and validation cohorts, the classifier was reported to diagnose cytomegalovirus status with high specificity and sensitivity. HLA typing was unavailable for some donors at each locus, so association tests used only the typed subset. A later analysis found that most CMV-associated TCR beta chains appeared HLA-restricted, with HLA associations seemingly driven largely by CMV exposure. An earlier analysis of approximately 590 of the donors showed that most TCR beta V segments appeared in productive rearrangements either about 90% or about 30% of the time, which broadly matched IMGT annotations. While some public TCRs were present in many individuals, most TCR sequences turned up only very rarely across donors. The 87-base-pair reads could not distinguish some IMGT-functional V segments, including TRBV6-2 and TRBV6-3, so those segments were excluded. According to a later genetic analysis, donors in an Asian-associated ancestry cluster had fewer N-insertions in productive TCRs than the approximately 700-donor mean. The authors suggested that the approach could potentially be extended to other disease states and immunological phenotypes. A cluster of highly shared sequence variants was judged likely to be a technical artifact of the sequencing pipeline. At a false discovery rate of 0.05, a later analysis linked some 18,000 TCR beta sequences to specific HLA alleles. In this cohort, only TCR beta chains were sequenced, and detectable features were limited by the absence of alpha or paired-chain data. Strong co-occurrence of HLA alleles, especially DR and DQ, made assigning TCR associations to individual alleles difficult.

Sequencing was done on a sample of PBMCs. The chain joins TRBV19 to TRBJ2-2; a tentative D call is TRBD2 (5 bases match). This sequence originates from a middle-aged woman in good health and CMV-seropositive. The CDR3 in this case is CASSIAGVTGELFF. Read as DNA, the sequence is TGTGCCAGTAGTATAGCCGGGGTCACCGGGGAGCTGTTTTTT.